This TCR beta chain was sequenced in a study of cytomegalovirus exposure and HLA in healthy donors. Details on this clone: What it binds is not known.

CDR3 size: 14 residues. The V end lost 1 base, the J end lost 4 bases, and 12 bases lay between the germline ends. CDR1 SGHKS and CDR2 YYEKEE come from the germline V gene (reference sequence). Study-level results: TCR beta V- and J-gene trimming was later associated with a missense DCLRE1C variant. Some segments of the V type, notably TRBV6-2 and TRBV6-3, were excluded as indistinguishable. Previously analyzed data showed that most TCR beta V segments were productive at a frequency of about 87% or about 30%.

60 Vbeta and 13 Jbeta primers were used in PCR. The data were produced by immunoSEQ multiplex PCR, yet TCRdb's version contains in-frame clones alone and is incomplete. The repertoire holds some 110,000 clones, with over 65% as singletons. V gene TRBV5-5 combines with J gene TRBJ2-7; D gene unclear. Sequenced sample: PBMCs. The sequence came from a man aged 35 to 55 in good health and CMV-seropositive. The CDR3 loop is CASSLYGSVYEQYF. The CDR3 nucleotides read TGTGCCAGCAGCTTGTACGGGTCAGTGTACGAGCAGTACTTC.